A selection of T cell receptor beta chains follows, all from one sample in a study of CD8+ T cells in alopecia areata. Produced via immunoSEQ multiplex PCR; TCRdb's table is partial and in-frame only. The sample contains roughly 140,000 clones, roughly 82% of which appear only once. The material sequenced was CD8+ T cells sorted from blood, taken at week 4, from a patient treated with tofacitinib. The origin of the receptors is a human donor with alopecia areata. CDR3s include the opening cysteine and the closing phenylalanine or tryptophan. D genes are given only for firm matches. Not all rows give a size; the values are once, few, many and, for expanded clones, a class.

-	TRBV6-6	TRBJ2-1	-	CASTQEGHLRSEQFF	TGTGCCAGCACCCAAGAGGGACATTTGCGGTCTGAGCAGTTCTTC
-	TRBV5-5	TRBJ2-1	-	CASSLEGQGYNEQFF	TGTGCCAGCAGCTTGGAGGGCCAGGGCTACAATGAGCAGTTCTTC
-	TRBV2	TRBJ2-1	-	CASSSSGGVYNEQFF	TGTGCCAGCAGTTCCTCAGGGGGGGTATACAATGAGCAGTTCTTC
-	TRBV7-2	TRBJ2-3	once	CASSPPGHLEQYF	TGTGCCAGCAGCCCACCCGGACACCTGGAGCAGTATTTT
TRBD1	TRBV5-1	TRBJ2-1	-	CASSFTRDRWNNEQFF	TGCGCCAGCAGCTTTACCCGGGACAGATGGAACAATGAGCAGTTCTTC
-	TRBV7-8	TRBJ2-1	-	CASSPPLGGRMGEQFF	TGTGCCAGCAGCCCTCCGTTAGGGGGGCGTATGGGTGAGCAGTTCTTC
TRBD1	TRBV7-2	TRBJ2-7	-	CASRRQGSYEQYF	TGTGCCAGCAGGAGACAGGGGTCCTACGAGCAGTACTTC
-	TRBV9	TRBJ2-2	-	CASSGGEDTGELFF	TGTGCCAGCAGCGGGGGCGAGGACACCGGGGAGCTGTTTTTT
TRBD2	TRBV27	TRBJ2-3	-	CASSPGTSGFTDTQYF	TGTGCCAGCAGTCCGGGGACTAGCGGGTTCACAGATACGCAGTATTTT
-	TRBV7-8	TRBJ2-3	-	CASSPIRGSSTDTQYF	TGTGCCAGCAGCCCAATTCGGGGATCTAGCACAGATACGCAGTATTTT
TRBD2	TRBV4-3	TRBJ2-3	-	CASSQDRAGGPDTQYF	TGCGCCAGCAGCCAAGATCGGGCGGGGGGCCCAGATACGCAGTATTTT